The 9 T cell receptor beta chains listed next were all sequenced from one sample in a study of blood T cells in healthy people across ages. A J-beta primer mix and a sample-barcoded 5' primer were used in a second PCR of roughly 6 to 12 cycles. Via MiXCR, TCRdb re-called the 5' RACE reads, giving one row per CDR3 protein. The sample has 800,000 to 950,000 distinct CDR3 sequences; around 49% are singletons. What was sequenced was blood. All receptors derive from a man younger than 45 in good health.

The rearrangement links TRBV7-9 to TRBJ2-4; D may be TRBD1 (6 bases). The DNA end is more similar to TRBJ2-7, so the J call may be wrong. This CDR3 has 15 residues. Germline CDR1 and CDR2: SEHNR and FQNEAQ (reference sequence). The CDR3 here is CASSLNAGVTYEQYF. The CDR3 DNA follows: TGTGCCAGCAGCTTAAATGCAGGGGTGACCTACGAGCAGTACTTC.

This rearrangement joins TRBV7-2 to TRBJ2-4; 7 bases align to TRBD1. The CDR3 runs 17 residues. Germline values: CDR1 SGHTA, CDR2 FQGNSA. V gave up 0 bases and J gave up 0 bases; unmatched junction bases: 5. The CDR3, as DNA: TGTGCCAGCAGCTTAGCGGGGACAGCCCTAGCCAAAAACATTCAGTACTTC. Translating gives CASSLAGTALAKNIQYF. Variable domain in full (rest from reference TRBV7-2 and TRBJ2-4): GAGVSQSPSNKVTEKGKDVELRCDPISGHTALYWYRQSLGQGLEFLIYFQGNSAPDKSGLPSDRFSAERTGGSVSTLTIQRTQQEDSAVYLCASSLAGTALAKNIQYFGAGTRLSVL.

The CDR3 coding sequence is TGTGCCAGCAGTTTATATGGGACAGTAACTCCCGAGCAGTACTTC. This translates into CASSLYGTVTPEQYF. V is TRBV27 and J is TRBJ2-7; TRBD1 agrees at 7 bases. The CDR3 sequence is 15 residues long. Germline V lookup: CDR1 MNHEY, CDR2 SMNVEV (reference sequence). The trim removed 1 base at V and 6 bases at J, leaving 9 bases unmatched.

This clonotype was seen ten or more times. This chain connects TRBV29-1 to TRBJ1-2; D is unresolved. Deletions cut 4 bases from V and 7 bases from J, with 13 bases between. The CDR3 spans 12 residues. CDR1 is SQVTM, CDR2 ANQGSEA, per germline. The CDR3 DNA reads TGCAGCGTTGCGCATACATTATCTGGCTACACCTTC. Protein sequence: CSVAHTLSGYTF.

The CDR3 DNA is TGCGCCAGCAGCCAGACGGGTGATGTAGGCCAAGAGACCCAGTACTTC. It encodes CASSQTGDVGQETQYF. V gene TRBV5-1 combines with J gene TRBJ2-5; D is uncertain. V was pared by 4 bases and J by 1 base, with 17 bases between. The CDR3 has 16 residues. Germline V lookup: CDR1 SGHRS, CDR2 YFSETQ. Drawing the rest from reference TRBV5-1 and TRBJ2-5, the complete variable domain is KAGVTQTPRYLIKTRGQQVTLSCSPISGHRSVSWYQQTPGQGLQFLFEYFSETQRNKGNFPGRFSGRQFSNSRSEMNVSTLELGDSALYLCASSQTGDVGQETQYFGPGTRLLVL.

This chain uses TRBV4-2 with TRBJ1-6; weak D call: TRBD1 (6 bases). Per the germline V gene, CDR1 is LGHNA and CDR2 is YNFKEQ. The CDR3 has 14 residues. V lost 4 bases and J lost 12, with 16 bases in between. The CDR3 is CASSLVNEGEPLHF. The CDR3 region has the DNA TGTGCCAGCAGCCTGGTGAATGAGGGGGAACCCCTCCACTTT.

The chain carries TRBV2 and TRBJ2-7; D is uncertain. The J call may be incorrect, as the DNA end agrees better with TRBJ2-5. CDR3 length: 14 amino acids. Germline CDR1 is SNHLY and CDR2 is FYNNEI. In DNA, the CDR3 is TGTGCCAGCAGTCCCCGGGCCGTCGGGGAGACCCAGTACTTC. Translating it yields CASSPRAVGETQYF.

This clonotype was counted only a few times. The chain carries TRBV24-1 and TRBJ2-3; 11 bases fit TRBD2. This CDR3 comprises 14 residues. The germline gives CDR1 KGHDR, CDR2 SFDVKD. The ends lost 12 bases at V and 2 bases at J; junction bases unmatched: 6. CDR3 nucleotide sequence: TGTGCCGCCCAGACTAGCGGGGCCACAGATACGCAGTATTTT. Translation: CAAQTSGATDTQYF.

The rearrangement uses TRBV20-1 and TRBJ1-2; perhaps TRBD1 as D (5 bases). CDR1 and CDR2 (germline): DFQATT, SNEGSKA (reference sequence). The V and J ends lost 3 bases and 2 bases respectively, with 22 bases between them. This CDR3 contains 17 residues. The CDR3 bases are TGCAGTGCTAGTCTGAAGGGGTCAGTCGAGAGAAACTATGGCTACACCTTC. Its translation: CSASLKGSVERNYGYTF.